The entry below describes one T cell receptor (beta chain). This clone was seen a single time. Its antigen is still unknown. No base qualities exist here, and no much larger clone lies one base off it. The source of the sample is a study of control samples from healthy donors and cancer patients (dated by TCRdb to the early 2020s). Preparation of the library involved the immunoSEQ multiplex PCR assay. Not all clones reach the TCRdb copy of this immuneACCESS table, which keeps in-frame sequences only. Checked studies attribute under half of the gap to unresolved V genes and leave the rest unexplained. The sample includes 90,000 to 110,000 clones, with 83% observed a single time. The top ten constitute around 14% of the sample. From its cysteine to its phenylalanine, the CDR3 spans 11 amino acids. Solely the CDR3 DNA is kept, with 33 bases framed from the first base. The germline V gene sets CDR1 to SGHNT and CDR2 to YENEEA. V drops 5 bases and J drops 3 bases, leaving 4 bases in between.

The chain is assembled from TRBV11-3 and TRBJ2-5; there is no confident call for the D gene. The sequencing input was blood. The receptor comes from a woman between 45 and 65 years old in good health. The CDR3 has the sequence CASSGKETQYF. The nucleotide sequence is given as TGTGCCAGCAGCGGGAAAGAGACCCAGTACTTC.